This is a list of T cell receptor beta chains from one sample in a study of monozygotic twins with inflammatory bowel disease. TCRdb re-called the 5' RACE reads and catalogs CDR3 proteins one per entry, DNA excluded. The sample spans approximately 330,000 distinct CDR3 sequences; the ten largest clones claim under 2.5%. The sample consisted of blood. These receptors all come from a human donor with ulcerative colitis or Crohn's disease, or a healthy co-twin of an affected twin (not recorded which). The CDR3 runs from the conserved cysteine through the conserved F or W. The order of the fields is V gene, J gene, CDR3 protein.

>TRBV5-1|TRBJ2-2
CASRGASGTTYTGELFF
>TRBV6-5|TRBJ1-1
CASSYLRTGNTEAFF
>TRBV4-1|TRBJ1-6
CASSQDPRSPLHF
>TRBV5-1|TRBJ2-2
CASSLKYMSNTGELFF
>TRBV2|TRBJ2-7
CASSLGNIEQYF
>TRBV18|TRBJ1-1
CASYDGGPTEAFF
>TRBV30|TRBJ1-2
CACFSRDNYGYTF
>TRBV20-1|TRBJ2-7
CSATSGPYEQYF
>TRBV19|TRBJ2-5
CAIQGYLILKETQYF
>TRBV5-1|TRBJ2-1
CASSSGLASYNEQFF
>TRBV4-1|TRBJ2-2
CASSQTRGQGNGELFF
>TRBV14|TRBJ2-1
CASSPWTGNEQFF
>TRBV5-1|TRBJ1-2
CASSFDTGTSSYGYTF
>TRBV7-9|TRBJ2-7
CASSNSGGPYEQYF
>TRBV15|TRBJ1-4
CATSRPRKASNEKLFF
>TRBV28|TRBJ1-1
CASRRQGDRTEAFF
>TRBV15|TRBJ2-7
CATSSGTGLAYEQYF
>TRBV20-1|TRBJ2-5
CSARQGSRETQYF
>TRBV6-1|TRBJ2-4
CASSEGNDANIQYF
>TRBV4-1|TRBJ2-4
CASSQPGREGREGIQYF
>TRBV3-1|TRBJ2-7
CASSHVDEQYF
>TRBV11-2|TRBJ2-1
CASSLAAPPWEQFF
>TRBV2|TRBJ1-5
CASTQTENQPQHF
>TRBV6-1|TRBJ2-1
CASSRLGDRGAGNEQFF
>TRBV15|TRBJ2-7
CATSRDRGYEQYF
>TRBV20-1|TRBJ1-1
CSASLAPWLGTEAFF
>TRBV12-3/TRBV12-4|TRBJ2-1
CASSSGRVEQFF
>TRBV10-3|TRBJ1-6
CAISESPGQGNSPLHF
>TRBV5-1|TRBJ2-1
CASSLGVAGVHEQFF
>TRBV5-1|TRBJ2-7
CASSSVAGGHYEQYF
>TRBV15|TRBJ1-1
CATSRERNTEAFF
>TRBV5-1|TRBJ2-7
CASSWGQGTGEQYF
>TRBV28|TRBJ2-7
CASKLGGAKQYF
>TRBV9|TRBJ2-6
CASSSRETYSGANVLTF
>TRBV4-1|TRBJ2-1
CASSQEREGSYNEQFF
>TRBV12-3/TRBV12-4|TRBJ1-2
CASSLMSGSNYGYTF
>TRBV20-1|TRBJ2-7
CSARPSYEQYF
>TRBV10-3|TRBJ2-3
CAISEGETGDIDTQYF
>TRBV3-1|TRBJ1-1
CASSQDSFTFVVTEAFF
>TRBV4-3|TRBJ2-7
CASSQETGTGGREQYF
>TRBV20-1|TRBJ1-5
CSALPRGAVSHF
>TRBV5-1|TRBJ2-3
CASSLDGTSGGADTQYF
>TRBV6-1|TRBJ1-2
CASRKGITAGTGNGYTF
>TRBV4-3|TRBJ2-3
CASSPQSSSGDTQYF
>TRBV20-1|TRBJ2-7
CSARDGLAGGPGRSDEQYF
>TRBV4-2|TRBJ2-1
CASSPPGLRNEQFF
>TRBV6-1|TRBJ1-2
CASQGAGGIGRGYTF